Below, 27 T cell receptor beta chains from the same sample are listed, as sequenced in a study of shared clonotypes between healthy human individuals. This table comes from immunoSEQ multiplex PCR, and its TCRdb copy is limited to in-frame clones, with some not included. The repertoire consists of about 2,100,000 clones, with just over 90% occurring once and the leading ten covering over 1.5%. It was CD45RO-negative cells, positively selected for CCR7, that made up naive CD8 cells, with terminally differentiated effector memory CD45RA+ cells excluded. The sequencing sample was made of naive CD8+ T cells from PBMCs. The source of these receptors is a man between 18 and 35 years old in good health. Some clones in this sample may be carry-over from other donors' samples.

The chain carries TRBV28 and TRBJ1-2, with no clear D. Trimming pared 5 bases from V and 3 bases from J, leaving 10 bases between. This CDR3 contains 13 residues. From germline, CDR1 is MDHEN and CDR2 SYDVKM. The CDR3, as DNA: TGTGCCAGCAGTGGTGACACCTACTATGGCTACACCTTC. This translates into CASSGDTYYGYTF.

This CDR3 is CASRPDTYEQYF. The CDR3 nucleotides are TGTGCCAGCAGGCCTGACACCTACGAGCAGTACTTC. This rearrangement joins TRBV6-1 to TRBJ2-7; D not resolved. Per germline, CDR1 MNHNS and CDR2 SASEGT. The CDR3 is made up of 12 amino acids. Trimming took off 6 bases at V and 2 bases at J, with 8 bases between the two ends.

The rearrangement joins TRBV30 to TRBJ2-7, with 8 nucleotides matching TRBD2. V dropped 0 bases and J dropped 4; count of bases not matched to a gene: 5. The germline CDR1 and CDR2 sequences are GTSNPN and SVGIG (reference sequence). The CDR3 length is 14 residues. The CDR3 sequence is CAWSVWIAGYEQYF. The CDR3 DNA follows: TGTGCCTGGAGTGTTTGGATAGCGGGGTACGAGCAGTACTTC.

This chain connects TRBV30 to TRBJ1-1, with TRBD1 as a possible D gene (5 bases). The CDR3 covers 12 residues. V was pared by 4 bases and J by 5 bases, with 11 bases between. Germline CDR1 is GTSNPN and CDR2 is SVGIG (reference sequence). The CDR3 DNA is TGTGCCTGGACCCTAAGGGGAACTGAAGCTTTCTTT. It codes for CAWTLRGTEAFF.

The chain is built from TRBV14 and TRBJ2-1; perhaps TRBD2 as D (5 bases). Trimming cost V 1 base and J 6 bases, with 10 bases left between them. The CDR3 has 14 residues. Germline CDR1 SGHDN, CDR2 FVKESK. Here the CDR3 reads CASSQVLAPNEQFF. As DNA, the CDR3 is TGTGCCAGCAGCCAAGTCCTAGCACCCAATGAGCAGTTCTTC. The complete variable domain, with remaining parts taken from reference TRBV14 and TRBJ2-1, reads EAGVTQFPSHSVIEKGQTVTLRCDPISGHDNLYWYRRVMGKEIKFLLHFVKESKQDESGMPNNRFLAERTGGTYSTLKVQPAELEDSGVYFCASSQVLAPNEQFFGPGTRLTVL.

The chain carries TRBV4-3 and TRBJ2-3, with 7 bases lining up with TRBD2. V shed 0 bases, J shed 3 bases, and the junction held 3 bases outside the gene matches. The CDR3 length is 15 residues. CDR1 LGHNA and CDR2 YSLEER come from the germline V gene. CDR3 residues: CASSQDASGTDTQYF. CDR3 sequence (DNA): TGCGCCAGCAGCCAAGACGCTAGCGGAACAGATACGCAGTATTTT.

This clone was recorded once. V and J are TRBV6-1 and TRBJ2-2; TRBD2 agrees at 7 bases. CDR3 length: 16 amino acids. J lost 4 bases, V lost 3 bases, and 8 bases had no gene match. Germline lookup yields CDR1 MNHNS and CDR2 SASEGT. CDR3 nucleotide sequence: TGTGCCAGCAGTGATGCGCCCAGGGAGGGCACCGGGGAGCTGTTTTTT. It is translated as CASSDAPREGTGELFF.

The CDR3 here is CASSLWAGSGVYEQYF. The CDR3, as DNA: TGTGCCAGCAGTTTATGGGCAGGGTCAGGAGTGTACGAGCAGTACTTC. The chain links TRBV28 to TRBJ2-7; D might be TRBD1 (5 bases). CDR1 is MDHEN and CDR2 is SYDVKM in the germline V gene. Deletions cut 0 bases from V and 4 bases from J, with 16 bases between. The CDR3 loop spans 16 amino acids. Full variable domain (remainder filled in from reference TRBV28 and TRBJ2-7): DVKVTQSSRYLVKRTGEKVFLECVQDMDHENMFWYRQDPGLGLRLIYFSYDVKMKEKGDIPEGYSVSREKKERFSLILESASTNQTSMYLCASSLWAGSGVYEQYFGPGTRLTVT.

The chain combines TRBV11-3 with TRBJ2-7; D is ambiguous. The CDR3 loop spans 15 amino acids. Trimming shortened V by 5 bases and J by 1 base, and 15 bases separated the two germline ends. Looked up from germline, CDR1 is SGHNT and CDR2 is YENEEA. The CDR3 reads CASSPNGRSSYEQYF. The CDR3 nucleotides read TGTGCCAGCAGCCCCAACGGGCGGTCGTCCTACGAGCAGTACTTC.

The rearrangement links TRBV10-3 to TRBJ2-7, with D unclear. V gave up 1 base and J gave up 6 bases, with 10 bases separating them. Germline V gene sequence: CDR1 ENHRY, CDR2 SYGVKD. The CDR3 totals 13 residues. The CDR3 nucleotides are TGTGCCATCAGTGAGTTAGTGGTGGGCGAGCAGTACTTC. Its protein product is CAISELVVGEQYF.

This clone was detected only a few times. The chain links TRBV29-1 to TRBJ1-2; unclear D gene. This CDR3 region has 11 residues. Per the germline V gene, CDR1 is SQVTM and CDR2 is ANQGSEA. The V end lost 7 bases, the J end lost 4 bases, and 10 bases lay between the germline ends. The DNA of the CDR3 is TGCAGCGCTCACACGGCCTATGGCTACACCTTC. This encodes CSAHTAYGYTF.

J is TRBJ1-1 and V is TRBV10-3, with unresolved D. Germline values: CDR1 ENHRY, CDR2 SYGVKD. The V gene lost 3 bases and the J gene lost 0 bases, with 11 bases spanning the gap. The CDR3 covers 15 residues. CDR3 residues: CAISDRGFMNTEAFF. The CDR3 DNA is TGTGCCATCAGTGACCGGGGATTCATGAACACTGAAGCTTTCTTT.

V and J are TRBV2 and TRBJ1-2; D gene uncertain. This CDR3 has 13 amino acids. Germline assignment: CDR1 SNHLY and CDR2 FYNNEI. The V end lost 11 bases, the J end lost 3 bases, and 16 bases lay between the germline ends. CDR3 DNA sequence: TGTGCCCGGCCACGCGAAAACTACTATGGCTACACCTTC. Amino acids: CARPRENYYGYTF.

The rearrangement joins TRBV28 to TRBJ2-3, with a weak D call TRBD1 (5 bases). The CDR3 is made up of 17 amino acids. Germline V gene lookup returns CDR1 MDHEN and CDR2 SYDVKM. V was pared by 3 bases and J by 2 bases, with 18 bases between. The CDR3 sequence: CASSFNSLAGITDTQYF. In DNA form, the CDR3 reads TGTGCCAGCAGTTTTAACTCTTTGGCAGGGATCACAGATACGCAGTATTTT. Supplemented by reference TRBV28 and TRBJ2-3, the full variable domain reads DVKVTQSSRYLVKRTGEKVFLECVQDMDHENMFWYRQDPGLGLRLIYFSYDVKMKEKGDIPEGYSVSREKKERFSLILESASTNQTSMYLCASSFNSLAGITDTQYFGPGTRLTVL.

The chain has TRBV7-9 and TRBJ2-3, with TRBD1 matching over 7 bases. From germline, CDR1 is SEHNR and CDR2 FQNEAQ (reference sequence). This CDR3 region has 15 residues. With 5 bases clipped from V and 1 base from J, the junction kept 6 bases outside the gene matches. The CDR3 coding sequence is TGTGCCAGCAGCGACCGGGACAGCCGCACAGATACGCAGTATTTT. It is translated as CASSDRDSRTDTQYF.

J is TRBJ1-5 and V is TRBV13; maybe TRBD1 (6 bases). This CDR3 comprises 15 residues. Germline CDR1 reads PRHDT; CDR2 reads FYEKMQ (reference sequence). V lost 5 bases and J lost 4, with 15 bases in between. The CDR3 DNA follows: TGTGCCAGCAGCGAGTCGATTAGGGGGAATCAGCCCCAGCATTTT. Protein product: CASSESIRGNQPQHF.

V and J are TRBV7-9 and TRBJ2-7, with D possibly matching TRBD2 (5 bases). CDR1 SEHNR and CDR2 FQNEAQ come from the germline V gene (reference sequence). There are 16 residues in the CDR3. The V and J ends lost 2 bases and 0 bases respectively, with 14 bases between them. CDR3 region: CASSLSLGAYSYEQYF. The DNA for the CDR3 is TGTGCCAGCAGCTTATCTCTGGGAGCTTACTCCTACGAGCAGTACTTC.

This clone was seen just once. The V and J genes are TRBV15 and TRBJ2-6; 9 positions agree with TRBD1. After removal of 3 bases from V and 0 bases from J, the junction contained 6 bases not matched to a gene. The germline gives CDR1 LNHNV, CDR2 YYDKDF (reference sequence). The CDR3 contains 18 residues. The CDR3: CATSSDRGFPSGANVLTF. The CDR3 DNA reads as TGTGCCACCAGCAGCGACAGGGGGTTCCCCTCTGGGGCCAACGTCCTGACTTTC.

The CDR3 region is CASSPGGLAALYNEQFF. DNA of the CDR3: TGTGCCAGCAGCCCAGGGGGACTAGCGGCCCTCTACAATGAGCAGTTCTTC. The chain carries TRBV7-8 and TRBJ2-1; 11 bases are shared with TRBD2. The germline V gene encodes CDR1 SGHVS and CDR2 FQNEAQ. V dropped 5 bases and J dropped 3; count of bases not matched to a gene: 9. There are 17 residues in the CDR3.

The chain carries TRBV7-9 and TRBJ1-1; maybe TRBD1 (6 bases). Germline V gene sequence: CDR1 SEHNR, CDR2 FQNEAQ (reference sequence). This CDR3 contains 14 residues. The V end was cut by 1 base, the J end by 6 bases, with 12 bases between. CDR3 sequence (DNA): TGTGCCAGCAGCTTAGTAGGGGGGGACGCTGAAGCTTTCTTT. Encoded protein: CASSLVGGDAEAFF.

The chain recombines TRBV7-9 with TRBJ2-7; D could derive from TRBD1 or TRBD2 (5 bases each). The CDR3 sequence is 13 residues long. V lost 5 bases and J lost 6, with 14 bases in between. The germline V gene encodes CDR1 SEHNR and CDR2 FQNEAQ (reference sequence). CDR3 protein: CASSLGVEGEQYF. Here the CDR3 DNA reads TGTGCCAGCAGCCTGGGGGTTGAGGGCGAGCAGTACTTC.

The V and J genes are TRBV4-1 and TRBJ2-3, with 14 bases identical to TRBD2. Unmatched junction bases numbered 5, after V lost 4 bases and J lost 5 bases. The CDR3 covers 16 residues. Germline V gives CDR1 MGHRA, CDR2 YSYEKL. The CDR3 nucleotides are TGCGCCAGCAGCCGGGGACTAGCGGGAGTGAAAGATACGCAGTATTTT. Its protein is CASSRGLAGVKDTQYF.

The chain couples TRBV7-9 to TRBJ2-4; D might be TRBD2 (6 bases). This CDR3 spans 13 amino acids. V lost 4 bases and J lost 3, with 7 bases in between. Germline assignment: CDR1 SEHNR and CDR2 FQNEAQ (reference sequence). CDR3 nucleotide sequence: TGTGCCAGCAGCTCGGAGGGCAAAAACATTCAGTACTTC. This encodes CASSSEGKNIQYF. Filled out from reference TRBV7-9 and TRBJ2-4, the complete variable domain reads DTGVSQNPRHKITKRGQNVTFRCDPISEHNRLYWYRQTLGQGPEFLTYFQNEAQLEKSRLLSDRFSAERPKGSFSTLEIQRTEQGDSAMYLCASSSEGKNIQYFGAGTRLSVL.

This chain's CDR3 is CASSQVFSGSSYEQYF. The CDR3 DNA reads TGCGCCAGCAGCCAAGTGTTTAGCGGGAGCTCCTACGAGCAGTACTTC. The chain joins TRBV4-1 to TRBJ2-7, with TRBD2 identical over 9 bases. The V and J ends lost 1 base and 0 bases, in that order; junction bases with no gene match: 4. This CDR3 is 16 amino acids long. CDR1 and CDR2 from the germline V gene are MGHRA and YSYEKL.

The chain is built from TRBV18 and TRBJ1-4, with D possibly being TRBD1 (6 bases). Germline V gene sequence: CDR1 KGHSH, CDR2 LQKENI. The germline V and J ends were trimmed by 3 bases and 4 bases, with 12 bases remaining between them. The CDR3 sequence is 15 residues long. CDR3 region: CASSPAGDLNEKLFF. CDR3 in DNA: TGTGCCAGCTCACCGGCAGGGGACCTTAATGAAAAACTGTTTTTT.

J is TRBJ2-7 and V is TRBV10-3; D is undetermined. The CDR3 length is 12 residues. V was shortened by 4 bases and J by 1 base, with 5 bases between the two germline ends. The germline gives CDR1 ENHRY, CDR2 SYGVKD. The CDR3 DNA reads as TGTGCCATCAGTGGGGTTTCCTACGAGCAGTACTTC. Its translation: CAISGVSYEQYF.

The genes are TRBV30 and TRBJ2-1; 7 bases match TRBD2. Germline CDR1 GTSNPN, CDR2 SVGIG (reference sequence). This CDR3 is 18 amino acids long. V shed 0 bases, J shed 0 bases, and the junction held 11 bases outside the gene matches. In nucleotides, the CDR3 is TGTGCCTGGAGTGTTCGGGAGGCACCAGGGTTCTCCTACAATGAGCAGTTCTTC. It is translated as CAWSVREAPGFSYNEQFF.